Shown below are 15 T cell receptor beta chains from a single sample sequenced in a study of T cell changes during pregnancy in multiple sclerosis. Data came from immunoSEQ multiplex PCR; TCRdb stores just in-frame clones and leaves some out. The top ten clones hold more than 0.9% of a sample with under 50,000 clones, about 88% of them seen once. Here the sequenced sample was CD4+ T cells from peripheral blood mononuclear cells, taken after pregnancy. Every receptor here comes from a female donor with multiple sclerosis, enrolled in a pregnancy study.

The rearrangement joins TRBV18 to TRBJ1-3; D is perhaps TRBD1 (6 bases). With 1 base removed from V and 0 bases from J, the gap between germline ends came to 16 bases. Germline V lookup: CDR1 KGHSH, CDR2 LQKENI. This CDR3 region has 18 residues. This CDR3 reads CASSPLTGTGNSGNTIYF. Written as DNA, the CDR3 is TGTGCCAGCTCACCACTTACGGGTACAGGGAACTCTGGAAACACCATATATTTT.

V and J are TRBV5-4 and TRBJ2-7; TRBD1 might be the D (6 bases). Trimming took 2 bases from V and 2 from J, leaving 11 bases between them. The CDR3 covers 14 residues. The germline V gene encodes CDR1 SGHNT and CDR2 YYREEE (reference sequence). Written as DNA, the CDR3 is TGTGCCAGCAGCTTTAGGGGGAACCCCTACGAGCAGTACTTC. Translated: CASSFRGNPYEQYF.

V usage is TRBV6-5 and J usage is TRBJ2-7, with 10 positions matching TRBD1. With V trimmed by 7 bases and J by 5 bases, 8 bases remained unmatched. Germline V gives CDR1 MNHEY, CDR2 SVGAGI. The CDR3 totals 14 residues. CDR3 sequence reads: CASTRTGGGHEQYF. CDR3 nucleotide sequence: TGTGCCAGCACCCGGACAGGGGGGGGCCACGAGCAGTACTTC.

V is TRBV4-1 and J is TRBJ2-2; maybe TRBD1 (6 bases). Trimming took off 0 bases at V and 0 bases at J, with 8 bases between the two ends. The CDR3 covers 16 residues. Germline V gene data show CDR1 as MGHRA and CDR2 as YSYEKL. The chain's CDR3 is CASSQDGGPNTGELFF. The CDR3 nucleotides are TGCGCCAGCAGCCAAGATGGGGGCCCGAACACCGGGGAGCTGTTTTTT.

The rearrangement links TRBV5-1 to TRBJ2-3; 12 positions agree with TRBD2. Germline lookup yields CDR1 SGHRS and CDR2 YFSETQ. J lost 3 bases, V lost 3 bases, and 8 bases had no gene match. The CDR3 runs 17 residues. The DNA for the CDR3 is TGCGCCAGCAGCTCGGGGACGACTAGCGGGGGAACAGATACGCAGTATTTT. Translated, it gives CASSSGTTSGGTDTQYF.

The genes are TRBV30 and TRBJ1-1, with D tentatively TRBD1 (6 bases). Germline V lookup: CDR1 GTSNPN, CDR2 SVGIG (reference sequence). Deletions cut 4 bases from V and 2 bases from J, with 8 bases between. The CDR3 loop spans 12 amino acids. CDR3 sequence (DNA): TGTGCCTGGACAGGGGATAACACTGAAGCTTTCTTT. Its protein is CAWTGDNTEAFF.

The V call is TRBV29-1, the J call TRBJ2-7, with 7 bases matching TRBD1. Germline loops: CDR1 SQVTM, CDR2 ANQGSEA. The ends lost 3 bases at V and 4 bases at J; junction bases unmatched: 3. The CDR3 covers 12 residues. In DNA, the CDR3 is TGCAGCGTTGACGAGACAGGGTACGAGCAGTACTTC. This translates into CSVDETGYEQYF.

The chain joins TRBV28 to TRBJ1-2; TRBD1 is a possible D gene (5 bases). The CDR3 has 14 residues. Trimming pared 2 bases from V and 4 bases from J, leaving 11 bases between. Germline lookup yields CDR1 MDHEN and CDR2 SYDVKM. CDR3 residues: CASSLGGGSYGYTF. The CDR3 coding sequence is TGTGCCAGCAGTTTAGGGGGGGGGAGCTATGGCTACACCTTC.

The chain employs TRBV19 and TRBJ1-4; D is possibly TRBD1 (6 bases). Between the trimmed V and J ends, which lost 8 bases and 4 bases, there was a span of 14 bases. Germline V lookup: CDR1 LNHDA, CDR2 SQIVND (reference sequence). This CDR3 spans 14 amino acids. Written as DNA, the CDR3 is TGTGCCAGTCGCTGGACAGCATATAATGAAAAACTGTTTTTT. This gives the protein CASRWTAYNEKLFF.

As regards this clone: The junction does not match germline at one end; this may be a read error. The J gene is TRBJ2-7, the V gene TRBV7-2, with a possible D match to TRBD2 (6 bases). The CDR3 totals 12 residues. Per germline, CDR1 SGHTA and CDR2 FQGNSA. The CDR3, as DNA: TGTGCCAGCAGCCGAGGGATGGAGGGGACGCACTTC. Protein sequence: CASSRGMEGTHF.

V usage is TRBV6-5 and J usage is TRBJ2-7; 8 nucleotides match TRBD1. The CDR3 runs 16 residues. CDR1 MNHEY and CDR2 SVGAGI come from the germline V gene. V lost 0 bases to trimming and J lost 4 bases; unmatched junction nucleotides: 8. The CDR3 DNA follows: TGTGCCAGCAGTTACTCTATTGGGCAGGGGGCTTACGAGCAGTACTTC. Translation gives CASSYSIGQGAYEQYF.

The chain couples TRBV9 to TRBJ2-5; D is perhaps TRBD2 (7 bases). This CDR3 contains 15 residues. From germline, CDR1 is SGDLS and CDR2 YYNGEE. V lost 1 base and J 5 bases, leaving 15 bases between the germline ends. The DNA of the CDR3 is TGTGCCAGCAGCGTAACAGGAGGGGGGGAGGAGACCCAGTACTTC. Residues: CASSVTGGGEETQYF.

J is TRBJ2-6 and V is TRBV14; no clear D gene. V lost 3 bases to trimming and J lost 0 bases, with 15 bases between them. Per the germline V gene, CDR1 is SGHDN and CDR2 is FVKESK. The CDR3 length is 18 residues. CDR3 sequence: CASSHLNAINSGANVLTF. The CDR3 DNA reads TGTGCCAGCAGCCACTTGAACGCGATTAACTCTGGGGCCAACGTCCTGACTTTC. Looking up the rest from reference TRBV14 and TRBJ2-6 gives the full variable domain: EAGVTQFPSHSVIEKGQTVTLRCDPISGHDNLYWYRRVMGKEIKFLLHFVKESKQDESGMPNNRFLAERTGGTYSTLKVQPAELEDSGVYFCASSHLNAINSGANVLTFGAGSRLTVL.

The chain uses TRBV5-6 and TRBJ2-1; D remains ambiguous. V was trimmed by 1 base and J by 6 bases, leaving 5 bases between them. The length of the CDR3 is 12 residues. The germline V gene encodes CDR1 SGHDT and CDR2 YYEEEE. CDR3 amino acids: CASSLTSNEQFF. CDR3 DNA sequence: TGTGCCAGCAGCTTGACAAGCAATGAGCAGTTCTTC.

The chain combines TRBV27 with TRBJ2-7; TRBD2 aligns across 13 bases. J lost 4 bases, V lost 5 bases, and 14 bases had no gene match. Germline V lookup: CDR1 MNHEY, CDR2 SMNVEV (reference sequence). The CDR3 is made up of 18 amino acids. The CDR3 coding sequence is TGTGCCAGCAGTCTAACCGGACTAGCGGGAGACGGTTATTACGAGCAGTACTTC. This encodes CASSLTGLAGDGYYEQYF.